The 18 T cell receptor beta chains reported below all come from one sample, sequenced in a study of glioma-infiltrating T cells after dendritic cell vaccination. The method was immunoSEQ multiplex PCR; TCRdb's version includes in-frame clones alone and lacks a portion of them. The sample lists around 100,000 clones, around 81% occurring once. The sequenced sample was blood, obtained before dendritic cell vaccination. These receptors were taken from a human donor with glioblastoma.

The J gene is TRBJ1-2, the V gene TRBV5-1, with 7 bases that match TRBD1. Germline loops: CDR1 SGHRS, CDR2 YFSETQ. The length of the CDR3 is 18 residues. J gave up 2 bases and V 0 bases, and 13 bases lay outside the gene matches. Written as DNA, the CDR3 is TGCGCCAGCAGCTTGGGACCGGCCAGGGGGGAGAAGAACTATGGCTACACCTTC. It yields the protein CASSLGPARGEKNYGYTF.

This clone was found a few times. The chain recombines TRBV19 with TRBJ1-2; 7 nucleotides match TRBD1. Germline loops: CDR1 LNHDA, CDR2 SQIVND (reference sequence). The junction had 6 bases not matched to a gene; V was cut back by 2 bases and J by 3 bases. This CDR3 has 15 residues. The CDR3 nucleotides read TGTGCCAGTAGTATATGGGGACAGAGCTACTATGGCTACACCTTC. As protein: CASSIWGQSYYGYTF.

The chain employs TRBV4-2 and TRBJ2-7; D might be TRBD1 (5 bases). Germline lookup yields CDR1 LGHNA and CDR2 YNFKEQ. The CDR3 is 16 residues long. Between the trimmed V and J ends, which lost 1 base and 0 bases, there was a span of 13 bases. In DNA form, the CDR3 reads TGTGCCAGCAGCCAAGGAGGTGGTGACAGCTCCTACGAGCAGTACTTC. Its protein product is CASSQGGGDSSYEQYF.

The J gene is TRBJ2-7, the V gene TRBV7-6; D gene ambiguous. Germline V CDR1 and CDR2: SGHVS, FNYEAQ. The CDR3 is 17 residues long. The V gene lost 1 base and the J gene lost 2 bases, with 18 bases spanning the gap. CDR3 sequence (DNA): TGTGCCAGCAGCTTAGTCCCAGATTTTACGCACACCTACGAGCAGTACTTC. Its protein is CASSLVPDFTHTYEQYF.

V and J are TRBV19 and TRBJ2-1; TRBD2 is a possible D gene (6 bases). This CDR3 has 15 amino acids. Trimming removed 5 bases from V and 9 bases from J, with 20 bases in between. Per germline, CDR1 LNHDA and CDR2 SQIVND (reference sequence). In DNA, the CDR3 is TGTGCCAGTAGTCCCCGTCTACAGGCCGGGGGTGAGCAGTTCTTC. Protein: CASSPRLQAGGEQFF.

The rearrangement joins TRBV6-5 to TRBJ2-7; TRBD1 aligns across 7 bases. The trim removed 5 bases at V and 3 bases at J, leaving 7 bases unmatched. There are 14 residues in the CDR3. CDR1 MNHEY and CDR2 SVGAGI come from the germline V gene. The CDR3 region has the DNA TGTGCCAGCAGTCGGGGACAGCCAGACTACGAGCAGTACTTC. It codes for CASSRGQPDYEQYF.

V and J are TRBV5-4 and TRBJ1-2; possible D gene TRBD1, 5 bases. Trimming took 5 bases from V and 4 from J, leaving 12 bases between them. The CDR3 loop spans 13 amino acids. Per the germline V gene, CDR1 is SGHNT and CDR2 is YYREEE (reference sequence). CDR3 loop: CASRATVGYGYTF. The CDR3 nucleotides are TGTGCCAGCAGAGCGACAGTAGGCTATGGCTACACCTTC. Together with reference TRBV5-4 and TRBJ1-2, the CDR3 gives the full variable domain: ETGVTQSPTHLIKTRGQQVTLRCSSQSGHNTVSWYQQALGQGPQFIFQYYREEENGRGNFPPRFSGLQFPNYSSELNVNALELDDSALYLCASRATVGYGYTFGSGTRLTVV.

This sequence joins TRBV5-1 and TRBJ2-5; a possible D gene is TRBD2 (5 bases). Germline V gene sequence: CDR1 SGHRS, CDR2 YFSETQ. CDR3 length equals 13 residues. V shed 2 bases and J shed 2 bases, with 7 bases lying between them. CDR3 sequence: CASSFGIQETQYF. CDR3 bases: TGCGCCAGCAGCTTCGGGATTCAAGAGACCCAGTACTTC. The variable domain in full, with the rest retrieved from reference TRBV5-1 and TRBJ2-5, is KAGVTQTPRYLIKTRGQQVTLSCSPISGHRSVSWYQQTPGQGLQFLFEYFSETQRNKGNFPGRFSGRQFSNSRSEMNVSTLELGDSALYLCASSFGIQETQYFGPGTRLLVL.

This clone came up once. The V gene is TRBV18, the J gene TRBJ2-3; D call uncertain. Germline lookup yields CDR1 KGHSH and CDR2 LQKENI. Trimming cost V 3 bases and J 0 bases, with 10 bases left between them. This CDR3 comprises 15 residues. The CDR3 spells CASSPASDSTDTQYF. The CDR3 bases are TGTGCCAGCTCACCGGCATCCGATAGCACAGATACGCAGTATTTT.

V is TRBV6-6 and J is TRBJ1-6; TRBD1 matches 7 bases. Trimming removed 0 bases from V and 10 bases from J; junction bases left unmatched: 9. Germline V lookup: CDR1 MNHNY, CDR2 SVGAGI (reference sequence). This CDR3 contains 16 residues. The CDR3 sequence is CASSYSIGGRGSPLHF. Written as DNA, the CDR3 is TGTGCCAGCAGTTACTCGATAGGGGGCAGGGGGTCACCCCTCCACTTT.

The genes are TRBV4-1 and TRBJ2-7; a weak D match, TRBD1 (6 bases). The V and J ends lost 4 bases and 1 base respectively, with 11 bases between them. The CDR3 has 14 residues. CDR1 and CDR2 from the germline V gene are MGHRA and YSYEKL. The CDR3 sequence: CASSRPDSSYEQYF. The CDR3, as DNA: TGCGCCAGCAGCCGTCCGGACAGTTCCTACGAGCAGTACTTC.

This chain connects TRBV7-6 to TRBJ1-6, with 7 nucleotides matching TRBD1. The CDR3 contains 17 residues. Germline V CDR1 and CDR2: SGHVS, FNYEAQ. After removal of 5 bases from V and 0 bases from J, the junction contained 7 bases not matched to a gene. The CDR3 DNA sequence: TGTGCCAGCAGCCCCAGGGGGATCGTCTCCTATAATTCACCCCTCCACTTT. Translating gives CASSPRGIVSYNSPLHF.

This clone was seen only a few times. The rearrangement links TRBV7-9 to TRBJ2-7, with 7 positions matching TRBD1. The CDR3 is 13 amino acids. Per germline, CDR1 SEHNR and CDR2 FQNEAQ (reference sequence). After removal of 5 bases from V and 11 bases from J, the junction contained 12 bases not matched to a gene. The CDR3 nucleotides read TGTGCCAGCAGCCTGATGGGACAGTCCGCGGAGTACTTC. Its translation is CASSLMGQSAEYF.

The chain links TRBV5-6 to TRBJ2-5; TRBD1 aligns across 7 bases. Trimming removed 0 bases from V and 4 bases from J; junction bases left unmatched: 9. Germline CDR1 reads SGHDT; CDR2 reads YYEEEE. The CDR3 has 16 residues. The CDR3 DNA follows: TGTGCCAGCAGCTTGGGGTCTTGGGCAGGGGGAGAGACCCAGTACTTC. Its translation: CASSLGSWAGGETQYF.

The CDR3 DNA sequence: TGTGCTTCCCGGACAGGGGGCGTGGACGAGCAGTACTTC. The encoded protein is CASRTGGVDEQYF. This chain connects TRBV12-5 to TRBJ2-7; 11 bases match TRBD1. V dropped 11 bases and J dropped 5; count of bases not matched to a gene: 8. The CDR3 contains 13 residues. Germline loops: CDR1 LGHNT, CDR2 FRNRAP. The full variable domain, with the rest looked up from reference TRBV12-5 and TRBJ2-7, is DARVTQTPRHKVTEMGQEVTMRCQPILGHNTVFWYRQTMMQGLELLAYFRNRAPLDDSGMPKDRFSAEMPDATLATLKIQPSEPRDSAVYFCASRTGGVDEQYFGPGTRLTVT.

This clone appeared a single time. This chain connects TRBV11-2 to TRBJ2-1; 7 nucleotides agree with TRBD1. CDR1 and CDR2 from the germline V gene are SGHAT and FQNNGV. The CDR3 consists of 16 residues. With V trimmed by 2 bases and J by 1 base, 5 bases remained unmatched. CDR3 protein: CASSLWRTGSYNEQFF. In nucleotides, the CDR3 is TGTGCCAGCAGCTTATGGCGGACAGGATCCTACAATGAGCAGTTCTTC.

V gene TRBV5-6 combines with J gene TRBJ1-1; TRBD1 might be the D (6 bases). The CDR3 is 12 residues long. Germline values: CDR1 SGHDT, CDR2 YYEEEE. V was cut by 7 bases and J by 9 bases, with 16 bases left in between. The CDR3: CASCYGGGKAFF. CDR3 DNA: TGTGCCAGCTGTTACGGGGGGGGCAAAGCTTTCTTT.

This sequence joins TRBV15 and TRBJ2-3; 7 bases map to TRBD2. Germline CDR1 LNHNV, CDR2 YYDKDF (reference sequence). V lost 1 base to trimming and J lost 1 base; unmatched junction nucleotides: 5. The length of the CDR3 is 16 residues. CDR3 DNA: TGTGCCACCAGCAGAGCCAGCGGGACTGGCACAGATACGCAGTATTTT. Its protein is CATSRASGTGTDTQYF.